The next 23 T cell receptor beta chains were all read from a single sample in a study of shared clonotypes between healthy human individuals. The assay was immunoSEQ multiplex PCR, and TCRdb's table has in-frame clones only and misses some. The sample holds 900,000 to 1,200,000 clones; 75% to 85% are singletons and the top ten take under 0.8%. The specimen was memory CD4+ T cells from PBMCs. Noted subset: CD45RA-negative fraction. The source is a man younger than 35 in good health. Some clones in this sample may be carry-over from other donors' samples.

This clone showed up just a few times. V usage is TRBV5-1 and J usage is TRBJ2-1; no clear D. Germline loops: CDR1 SGHRS, CDR2 YFSETQ. Trimming removed 0 bases from V and 12 bases from J, with 10 bases in between. This CDR3 has 12 amino acids. The CDR3, as DNA: TGCGCCAGCAGCTTGGACTTAGACCGGCAGTTCTTC. This encodes CASSLDLDRQFF.

The CDR3 nucleotides are TGTGCCAGCAGTGAATGGGGCGGGACAGGAGCCTTTAGGGAAAAACTGTTTTTT. Translation: CASSEWGGTGAFREKLFF. The chain recombines TRBV25-1 with TRBJ1-4, with 8 bases fitting TRBD1. The CDR3 spans 18 residues. V was pared by 1 base and J by 8 bases, with 15 bases of the junction left unmatched. In germline, CDR1 is MGHDK, CDR2 SYGVNS.

The J gene is TRBJ2-3, the V gene TRBV19; no clear D gene. CDR1 LNHDA and CDR2 SQIVND come from the germline V gene (reference sequence). The V end lost 4 bases, the J end lost 6 bases, and 11 bases lay between the germline ends. This CDR3 is 13 amino acids long. The CDR3 nucleotides are TGTGCCAGTAGTACGCCCTACATCGATACGCAGTATTTT. This encodes CASSTPYIDTQYF.

This chain connects TRBV28 to TRBJ1-1; maybe TRBD1 (6 bases). Germline values: CDR1 MDHEN, CDR2 SYDVKM. The CDR3 consists of 13 residues. Trimming removed 5 bases from V and 4 bases from J, with 11 bases in between. The CDR3 region is CASSPRGVTEAFF. CDR3 DNA: TGTGCCAGCAGTCCCAGGGGTGTCACTGAAGCTTTCTTT.

Notes on this clone: One base away lies a much larger clone, so this may be a sequencing read error. Other DNA sequences in the sample encode the same CDR3. The chain links TRBV9 to TRBJ1-2; perhaps TRBD1 as D (5 bases). V was shortened by 4 bases and J by 2 bases, with 9 bases between the two germline ends. The CDR3 length is 13 residues. Germline V gives CDR1 SGDLS, CDR2 YYNGEE. The DNA for the CDR3 is TGTGCCAGCAGCCAGGGACGGAACTATGGCTACACCTTC. Its translation: CASSQGRNYGYTF. Supplemented by reference TRBV9 and TRBJ1-2, the full variable domain reads DSGVTQTPKHLITATGQRVTLRCSPRSGDLSVYWYQQSLDQGLQFLIQYYNGEERAKGNILERFSAQQFPDLHSELNLSSLELGDSALYFCASSQGRNYGYTFGSGTRLTVV.

The CDR3 nucleotides are TGTGCCAGCTCAGCCCCCAGGGAGCCCTACGAGCAGTACTTC. Protein: CASSAPREPYEQYF. V is TRBV18 and J is TRBJ2-7; D tentatively reads TRBD1 or TRBD2 (5 bases each). Germline CDR1 KGHSH, CDR2 LQKENI. The CDR3 is 14 residues long. Trimming pared 5 bases from V and 2 bases from J, leaving 13 bases between.

The gene calls are TRBV6-5 and TRBJ2-1; 11 nucleotides line up with TRBD2. The germline V gene encodes CDR1 MNHEY and CDR2 SVGAGI. CDR3 size: 15 residues. With 6 bases clipped from V and 2 bases from J, the junction kept 3 bases outside the gene matches. CDR3 region: CASSTSGRPYNEQFF. DNA of the CDR3: TGTGCCAGCAGCACTAGCGGGAGACCCTACAATGAGCAGTTCTTC.

CDR3 nucleotide sequence: TGTGCCAGCGGCCCTGGGATGGGCATTGGTAATGAAAAACTGTTTTTT. Translation: CASGPGMGIGNEKLFF. The chain carries TRBV2 and TRBJ1-4; D is unresolved. CDR1 is SNHLY and CDR2 is FYNNEI in the germline V gene. CDR3 length equals 16 residues. V dropped 8 bases and J dropped 4 bases, with 20 bases sitting between them.

In this sample, this clone turned up a few times. The rearrangement joins TRBV6-1 to TRBJ2-5; D could derive from TRBD1 or TRBD2 (5 bases each). Germline V lookup: CDR1 MNHNS, CDR2 SASEGT. The CDR3 consists of 13 residues. The V and J ends lost 5 bases and 3 bases respectively, with 10 bases between them. The CDR3 bases are TGTGCCAGCAGTCTCGGGGCTAAAGAGACCCAGTACTTC. It specifies CASSLGAKETQYF.

V and J are TRBV7-2 and TRBJ2-2, with 13 nucleotides matching TRBD2. Unmatched junction bases numbered 7, after V lost 5 bases and J lost 1 base. Per germline, CDR1 SGHTA and CDR2 FQGNSA. The CDR3 runs to 18 residues. The CDR3 loop is CASSPPTSGRLNTGELFF. CDR3 DNA: TGTGCCAGCAGCCCACCGACTAGCGGGAGGCTGAACACCGGGGAGCTGTTTTTT.

The chain employs TRBV29-1 and TRBJ1-1; D is unclear. The germline V gene has CDR1 SQVTM and CDR2 ANQGSEA. The CDR3 runs 15 residues. V gave up 7 bases and J gave up 1 base, with 19 bases separating them. CDR3 amino acids: CSGYAGGRRNTEAFF. The DNA of the CDR3 is TGCAGCGGATACGCTGGAGGGCGGCGGAACACTGAAGCTTTCTTT.

The V call is TRBV5-1, the J call TRBJ1-4; D is unclear. Per the germline V gene, CDR1 is SGHRS and CDR2 is YFSETQ. V was trimmed by 0 bases and J by 4 bases, leaving 13 bases between them. This CDR3 region has 16 residues. Here the CDR3 reads CASSLAVGGLNEKLFF. Written as DNA, the CDR3 is TGCGCCAGCAGCTTGGCCGTTGGCGGCCTTAATGAAAAACTGTTTTTT.

The chain recombines TRBV14 with TRBJ2-1; 8 positions match TRBD2. V shed 4 bases and J 7 bases; nucleotides not matched to a gene: 9. CDR1 and CDR2 from the germline V gene are SGHDN and FVKESK. The CDR3 covers 15 residues. Here the CDR3 DNA reads TGTGCCAGCAGCCTTCCGGGGGGGAGTACAAATGAGCAGTTCTTC. Its translation is CASSLPGGSTNEQFF.

This clone has only a few counts. This chain links TRBV27 with TRBJ2-1; TRBD1 or TRBD2 may be the D gene (5 bases each). CDR1 and CDR2 (germline): MNHEY, SMNVEV (reference sequence). V lost 1 base to trimming and J lost 4 bases, with 5 bases between them. The CDR3 is 13 amino acids. CDR3 sequence: CASSLWGYNEQFF. CDR3 nucleotide sequence: TGTGCCAGCAGTTTATGGGGGTACAATGAGCAGTTCTTC.

For this clone: Just one base apart from a much larger clone, this may be a read error. Likely a read error: the CDR3 ends without its conserved phenylalanine or tryptophan. The V gene is TRBV6-1, the J gene TRBJ1-1; possibly TRBD1 for D (6 bases). CDR3 length: 17 residues. Germline values: CDR1 MNHNS, CDR2 SASEGT. Trimming stripped 3 bases from V and 5 bases from J, with 22 bases between. This chain's CDR3 is CASSDLPDRNRGTEAFL. The CDR3 nucleotides read TGTGCCAGCAGTGACCTTCCCGATAGGAATAGGGGGACTGAAGCTTTCCTT.

In its sample, this clone was seen once. V usage is TRBV27 and J usage is TRBJ1-1; tentative D call: TRBD1 (5 bases). There are 14 residues in the CDR3. The germline gives CDR1 MNHEY, CDR2 SMNVEV (reference sequence). The V end was cut by 8 bases, the J end by 1 base, with 14 bases between. CDR3 sequence: CASVYRRWNTEAFF. The CDR3, as DNA: TGTGCCAGCGTTTACAGGCGCTGGAACACTGAAGCTTTCTTT.

As concerns this clone: One end of the junction fails to match germline, which may point to a read error. The V and J genes are TRBV18 and TRBJ1-4; 8 bases agree with TRBD1. In germline, CDR1 is KGHSH, CDR2 LQKENI. The CDR3 has 13 residues. This CDR3 reads CASSPIGTGPWTF. In nucleotides, the CDR3 is TGTGCCAGCTCACCAATCGGGACAGGACCATGGACCTTT.

The chain combines TRBV6-5 with TRBJ2-7; no clear D. The V and J ends lost 5 bases and 7 bases respectively, with 18 bases between them. CDR1 and CDR2 (germline): MNHEY, SVGAGI. The CDR3 covers 14 residues. CDR3 residues: CASSETGSPREQYF. The CDR3 DNA is TGTGCCAGCAGTGAAACGGGTTCCCCGAGGGAGCAGTACTTC.

The J gene is TRBJ2-7, the V gene TRBV28; D ambiguous. Trimming shortened V by 7 bases and J by 2 bases, and 6 bases separated the two germline ends. This CDR3 spans 11 amino acids. Germline V gene lookup returns CDR1 MDHEN and CDR2 SYDVKM. The CDR3 region has the DNA TGTGCCAGCATAGGGCCCTACGAGCAGTACTTC. Protein: CASIGPYEQYF. The full variable domain, completed using reference TRBV28 and TRBJ2-7, is DVKVTQSSRYLVKRTGEKVFLECVQDMDHENMFWYRQDPGLGLRLIYFSYDVKMKEKGDIPEGYSVSREKKERFSLILESASTNQTSMYLCASIGPYEQYFGPGTRLTVT.

The chain combines TRBV9 with TRBJ1-2; the D is unclear. The V end was cut by 4 bases, the J end by 4 bases, with 14 bases between. Germline V gives CDR1 SGDLS, CDR2 YYNGEE. The CDR3 covers 14 residues. CDR3 bases: TGTGCCAGCAGCCCCGGGGTCGAGGGCTATGGCTACACCTTC. Translation: CASSPGVEGYGYTF. The whole variable domain, filled in from reference TRBV9 and TRBJ1-2, reads DSGVTQTPKHLITATGQRVTLRCSPRSGDLSVYWYQQSLDQGLQFLIQYYNGEERAKGNILERFSAQQFPDLHSELNLSSLELGDSALYFCASSPGVEGYGYTFGSGTRLTVV.

In its sample, this clone was seen once. Compared with germline, one end of the junction differs, possibly owing to a read error. The V and J genes are TRBV28 and TRBJ1-6; no clear D gene. In germline, CDR1 is MDHEN, CDR2 SYDVKM. The CDR3 contains 14 residues. The CDR3 loop reads CASSLYSDNSPLHF. In DNA form, the CDR3 reads TGTGCCAGCAGTTTATACTCCGATAATTCACCCCTCCACTTT. The full variable domain, with the rest looked up from reference TRBV28 and TRBJ1-6, is DVKVTQSSRYLVKRTGEKVFLECVQDMDHENMFWYRQDPGLGLRLIYFSYDVKMKEKGDIPEGYSVSREKKERFSLILESASTNQTSMYLCASSLYSDNSPLHFGNGTRLTVT.

J is TRBJ2-7 and V is TRBV19; the D call may be TRBD1 or TRBD2 (6 bases each). The CDR3 contains 15 residues. V lost 6 bases and J lost 0, with 15 bases in between. The germline V gene has CDR1 LNHDA and CDR2 SQIVND (reference sequence). DNA of the CDR3: TGTGCCAGTAGACCATCGGGGGCCTACTCCTACGAGCAGTACTTC. It specifies CASRPSGAYSYEQYF. Complete variable domain (other parts from reference TRBV19 and TRBJ2-7): DGGITQSPKYLFRKEGQNVTLSCEQNLNHDAMYWYRQDPGQGLRLIYYSQIVNDFQKGDIAEGYSVSREKKESFPLTVTSAQKNPTAFYLCASRPSGAYSYEQYFGPGTRLTVT.

In nucleotides, the CDR3 is TGTGCCAGCAGCTTCCTTTGGGGCAGCAGGGCGACCCAAGAGACCCAGTACTTC. This codes for CASSFLWGSRATQETQYF. V gene TRBV7-2 combines with J gene TRBJ2-5; D is perhaps TRBD1 (5 bases). The germline gives CDR1 SGHTA, CDR2 FQGNSA. V was clipped by 3 bases and J by 1 base, with 21 bases between them. The CDR3 has 18 amino acids.